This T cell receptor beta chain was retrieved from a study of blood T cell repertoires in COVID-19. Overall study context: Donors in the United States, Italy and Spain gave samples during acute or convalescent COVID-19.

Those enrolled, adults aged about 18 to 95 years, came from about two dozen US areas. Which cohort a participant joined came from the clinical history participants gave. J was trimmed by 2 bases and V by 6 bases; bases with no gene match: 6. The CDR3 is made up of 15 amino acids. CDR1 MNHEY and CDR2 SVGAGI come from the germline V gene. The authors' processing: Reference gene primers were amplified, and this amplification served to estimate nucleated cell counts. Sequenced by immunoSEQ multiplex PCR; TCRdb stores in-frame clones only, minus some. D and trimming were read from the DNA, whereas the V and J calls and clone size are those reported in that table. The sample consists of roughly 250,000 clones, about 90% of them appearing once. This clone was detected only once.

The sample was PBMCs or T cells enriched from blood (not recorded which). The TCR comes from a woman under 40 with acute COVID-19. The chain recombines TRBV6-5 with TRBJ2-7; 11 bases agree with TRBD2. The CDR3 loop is CASRLTSGSTYEQYF. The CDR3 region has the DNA TGTGCCAGCAGACTAACTAGCGGGAGTACCTACGAGCAGTACTTC.